This TCR beta chain was retrieved from a study of PD-1 blockade in mismatch repair-deficient tumors. As for the study in general: Patients had approximately 11 mismatch repair-deficient cancer types, all previously treated and progressing.

A note on this clone: Its antigen remains unidentified.

The V end lost 2 bases, the J end lost 5 bases, and 3 bases lay between the germline ends. The CDR3 totals 10 residues. The germline V gene has CDR1 SQVTM and CDR2 ANQGSEA. The TCR-sequenced patients were three responders to pembrolizumab. Study-level findings and limits: Rapid post-treatment expansion, then contraction, generally preceding radiologic response, marked tumor-resident clones.

Sequencing used immunoSEQ multiplex PCR; TCRdb keeps in-frame clones, though not all of them. The profile shows about 79,000 clones, more than 80% of them singletons. The specimen comprised peripheral blood, sampled 44 weeks after starting pembrolizumab. This chain links TRBV29-1 with TRBJ1-2; D unclear. This TCR derives from an adult with mismatch repair-deficient cancer. The CDR3 DNA sequence: TGCAGCGTTGAATTGTATGGCTACACCTTC. Translated: CSVELYGYTF.